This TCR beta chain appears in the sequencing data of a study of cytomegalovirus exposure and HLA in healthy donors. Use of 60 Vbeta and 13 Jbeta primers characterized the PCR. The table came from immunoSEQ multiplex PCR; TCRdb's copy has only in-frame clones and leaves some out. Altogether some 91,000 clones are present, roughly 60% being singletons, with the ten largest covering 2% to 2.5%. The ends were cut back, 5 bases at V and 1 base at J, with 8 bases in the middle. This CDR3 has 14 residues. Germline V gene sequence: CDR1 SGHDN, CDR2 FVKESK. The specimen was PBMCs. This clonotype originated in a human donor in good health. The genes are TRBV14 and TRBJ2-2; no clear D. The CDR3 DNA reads TGTGCCAGCAGCACACAGATGAACACCGGGGAGCTGTTTTTT. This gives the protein CASSTQMNTGELFF.